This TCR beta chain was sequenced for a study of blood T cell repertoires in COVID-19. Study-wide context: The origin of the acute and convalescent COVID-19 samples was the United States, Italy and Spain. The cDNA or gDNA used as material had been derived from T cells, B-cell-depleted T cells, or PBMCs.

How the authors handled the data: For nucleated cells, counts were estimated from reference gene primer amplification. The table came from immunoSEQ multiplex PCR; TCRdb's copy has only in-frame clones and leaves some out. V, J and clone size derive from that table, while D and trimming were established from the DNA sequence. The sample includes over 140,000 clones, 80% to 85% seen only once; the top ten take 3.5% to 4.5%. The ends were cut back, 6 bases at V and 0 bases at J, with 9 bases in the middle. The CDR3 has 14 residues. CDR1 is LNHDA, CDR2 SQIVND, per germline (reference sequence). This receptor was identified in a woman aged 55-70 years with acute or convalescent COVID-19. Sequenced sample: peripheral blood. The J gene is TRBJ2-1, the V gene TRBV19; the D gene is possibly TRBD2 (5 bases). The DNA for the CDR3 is TGTGCCAGTAGGGCTGGGAGCTCCTACAATGAGCAGTTCTTC. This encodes CASRAGSSYNEQFF.